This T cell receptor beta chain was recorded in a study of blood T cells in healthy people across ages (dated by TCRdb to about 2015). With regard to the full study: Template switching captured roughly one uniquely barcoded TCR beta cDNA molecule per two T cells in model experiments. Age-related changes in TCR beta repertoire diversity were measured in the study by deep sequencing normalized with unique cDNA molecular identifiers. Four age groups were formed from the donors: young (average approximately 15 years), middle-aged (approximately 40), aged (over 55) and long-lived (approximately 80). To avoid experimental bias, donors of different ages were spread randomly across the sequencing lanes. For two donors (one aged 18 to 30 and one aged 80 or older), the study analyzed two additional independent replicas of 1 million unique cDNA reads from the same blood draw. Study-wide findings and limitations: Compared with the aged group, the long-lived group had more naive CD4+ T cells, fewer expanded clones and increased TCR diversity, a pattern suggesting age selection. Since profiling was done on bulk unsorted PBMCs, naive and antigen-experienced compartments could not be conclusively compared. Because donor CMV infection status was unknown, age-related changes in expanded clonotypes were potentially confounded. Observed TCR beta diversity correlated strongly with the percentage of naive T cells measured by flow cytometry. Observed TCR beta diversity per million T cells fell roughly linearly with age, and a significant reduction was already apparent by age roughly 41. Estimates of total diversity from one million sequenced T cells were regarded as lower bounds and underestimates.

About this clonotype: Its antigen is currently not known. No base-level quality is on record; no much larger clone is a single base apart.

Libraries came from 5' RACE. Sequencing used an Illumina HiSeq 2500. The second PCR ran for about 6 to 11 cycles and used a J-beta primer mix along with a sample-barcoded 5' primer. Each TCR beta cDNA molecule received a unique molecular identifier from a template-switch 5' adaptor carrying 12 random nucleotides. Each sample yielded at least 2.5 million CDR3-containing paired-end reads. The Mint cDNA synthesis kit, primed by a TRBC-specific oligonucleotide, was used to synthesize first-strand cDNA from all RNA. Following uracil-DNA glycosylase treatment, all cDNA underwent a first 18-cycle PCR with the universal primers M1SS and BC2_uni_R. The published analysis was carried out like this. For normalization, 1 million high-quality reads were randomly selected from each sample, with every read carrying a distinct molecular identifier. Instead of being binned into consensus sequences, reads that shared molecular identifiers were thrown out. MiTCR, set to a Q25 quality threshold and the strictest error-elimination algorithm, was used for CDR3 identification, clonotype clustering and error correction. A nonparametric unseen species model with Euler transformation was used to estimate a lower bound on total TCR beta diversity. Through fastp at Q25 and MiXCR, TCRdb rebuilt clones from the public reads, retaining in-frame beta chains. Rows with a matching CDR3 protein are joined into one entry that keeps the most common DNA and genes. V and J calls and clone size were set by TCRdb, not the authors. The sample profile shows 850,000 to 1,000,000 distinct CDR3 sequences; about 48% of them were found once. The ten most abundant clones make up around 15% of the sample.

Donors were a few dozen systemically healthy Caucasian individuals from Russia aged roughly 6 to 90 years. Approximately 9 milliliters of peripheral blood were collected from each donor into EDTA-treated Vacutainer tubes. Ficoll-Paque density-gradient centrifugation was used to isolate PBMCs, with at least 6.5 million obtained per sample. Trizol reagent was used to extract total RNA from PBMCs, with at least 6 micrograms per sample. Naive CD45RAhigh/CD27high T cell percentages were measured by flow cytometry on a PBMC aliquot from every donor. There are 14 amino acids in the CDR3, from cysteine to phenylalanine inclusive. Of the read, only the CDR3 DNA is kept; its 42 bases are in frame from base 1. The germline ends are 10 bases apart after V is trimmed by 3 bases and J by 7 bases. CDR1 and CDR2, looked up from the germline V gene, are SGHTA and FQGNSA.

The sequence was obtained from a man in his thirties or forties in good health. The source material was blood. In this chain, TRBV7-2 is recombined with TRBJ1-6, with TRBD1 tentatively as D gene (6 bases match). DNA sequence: TGTGCCAGCAGCTTCACCCAGGGGAATTCACCCCTCCACTTT. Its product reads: CASSFTQGNSPLHF.